This TCR beta chain was documented in a study of response to subunit inactivated influenza vaccine. TCRdb independently ran MiXCR on the RT-PCR reads; one entry per CDR3 protein. Among around 760,000 distinct CDR3 sequences listed, more than 11% were seen once. This clonotype was observed a handful of times. Sequenced here: PBMCs from blood, sampled 14 to 15 days before vaccination. The clonotype was recovered from a man aged 50-59 years who received an inactivated influenza vaccine.

In DNA, the CDR3 is TGTGCCAGCAGCGACGACCCGGGACAGACAATAAATCAGCCCCAGCATTTT. Its translation: CASSDDPGQTINQPQHF. The chain links TRBV7-9 to TRBJ1-5; 7 nucleotides match TRBD1. CDR1 is SEHNR, CDR2 FQNEAQ, per germline (reference sequence). This CDR3 contains 17 residues. V lost 5 bases to trimming and J lost 4 bases; unmatched junction nucleotides: 14.